This entry is about one T cell receptor (beta chain). Its antigen is still unknown. This sample is part of a study of glioma-infiltrating T cells. Study-wide results and caveats: Above-expected tissue-blood divergence occurred in all gliomas, most in low-grade ones. CDR3 overlap between tissue and blood was very small.

The germline V gene encodes CDR1 SGHVS and CDR2 FNYEAQ. Losses at the gene ends were 1 base for V and 5 bases for J; bases not matched to a gene: 14. This CDR3 has 18 residues. The iRepertoire nested amplicon-rescue multiplex PCR amplified TCR alpha and beta CDR3s from RNA. TCRdb re-analysed the multiplex PCR reads in MiXCR, keeping a single row per CDR3 protein. Counted here are roughly 100,000 distinct CDR3 sequences, about 30% occurring once; the ten biggest clones make up roughly 46%. The rearrangement joins TRBV7-6 to TRBJ1-2; 9 bases are a match to TRBD1. This sequence originates from a human donor with low-grade glioma or glioblastoma, undergoing nonglioma brain surgery, or in good health (not recorded which). Sequencing used glioma tissue, nonneoplastic brain tissue, or PBMCs (not recorded which). The CDR3 sequence is CASSLVQNAGTGTYGYTF. The CDR3 DNA reads TGTGCCAGCAGCTTAGTACAAAACGCCGGGACAGGGACTTATGGCTACACCTTC.